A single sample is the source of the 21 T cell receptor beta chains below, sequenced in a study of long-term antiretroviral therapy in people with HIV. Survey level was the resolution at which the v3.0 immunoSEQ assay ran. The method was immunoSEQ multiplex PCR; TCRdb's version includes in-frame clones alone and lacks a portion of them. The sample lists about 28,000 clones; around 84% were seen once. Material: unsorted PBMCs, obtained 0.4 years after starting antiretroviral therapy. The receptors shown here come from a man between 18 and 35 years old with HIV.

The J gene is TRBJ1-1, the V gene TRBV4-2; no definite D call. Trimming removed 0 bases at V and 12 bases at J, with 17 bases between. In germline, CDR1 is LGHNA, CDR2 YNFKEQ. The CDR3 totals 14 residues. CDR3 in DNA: TGTGCCAGCAGCCAAGATAGTCGCGGGCCCCGGCCTTTCTTT. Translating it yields CASSQDSRGPRPFF.

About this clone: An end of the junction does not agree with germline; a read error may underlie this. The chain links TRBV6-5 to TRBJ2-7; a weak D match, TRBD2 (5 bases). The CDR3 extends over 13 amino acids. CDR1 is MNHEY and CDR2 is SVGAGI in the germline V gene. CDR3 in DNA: TGTGCCAGCAGTGACTCCGGGATTTACGAGCAGTACTTC. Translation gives CASSDSGIYEQYF.

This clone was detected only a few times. In DNA, the CDR3 is TGTGCCAGCAGTGTTGGAGGGCTCGGCTACACCTTC. It yields the protein CASSVGGLGYTF. The genes are TRBV2 and TRBJ1-2; no clear D. Germline values: CDR1 SNHLY, CDR2 FYNNEI. V was cut by 4 bases and J by 8 bases, with 11 bases left in between. This CDR3 contains 12 residues.

The chain's CDR3 is CASSQERSRTDTQYF. Written as DNA, the CDR3 is TGCGCCAGCAGCCAGGAGAGGTCCCGCACAGATACGCAGTATTTT. The chain links TRBV5-1 to TRBJ2-3; D unclear. CDR1 and CDR2 (germline): SGHRS, YFSETQ. The V end lost 4 bases, the J end lost 1 base, and 13 bases lay between the germline ends. The CDR3 is made up of 15 amino acids. Drawing the rest from reference TRBV5-1 and TRBJ2-3, the complete variable domain is KAGVTQTPRYLIKTRGQQVTLSCSPISGHRSVSWYQQTPGQGLQFLFEYFSETQRNKGNFPGRFSGRQFSNSRSEMNVSTLELGDSALYLCASSQERSRTDTQYFGPGTRLTVL.

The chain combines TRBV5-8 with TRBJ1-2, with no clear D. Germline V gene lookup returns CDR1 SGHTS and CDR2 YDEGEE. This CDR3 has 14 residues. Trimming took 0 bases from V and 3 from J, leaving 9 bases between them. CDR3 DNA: TGTGCCAGCAGCTTGGAGGGTAACCACTATGGCTACACCTTC. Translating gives CASSLEGNHYGYTF. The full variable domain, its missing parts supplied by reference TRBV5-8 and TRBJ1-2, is EAGVTQSPTHLIKTRGQQATLRCSPISGHTSVYWYQQALGLGLQFLLWYDEGEERNRGNFPPRFSGRQFPNYSSELNVNALELEDSALYLCASSLEGNHYGYTFGSGTRLTVV.

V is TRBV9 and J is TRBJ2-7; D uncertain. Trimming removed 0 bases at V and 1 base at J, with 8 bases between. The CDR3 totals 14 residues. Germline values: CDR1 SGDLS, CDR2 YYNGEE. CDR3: CASSVETQSYEQYF. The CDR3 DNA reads TGTGCCAGCAGCGTAGAGACTCAGTCCTACGAGCAGTACTTC.

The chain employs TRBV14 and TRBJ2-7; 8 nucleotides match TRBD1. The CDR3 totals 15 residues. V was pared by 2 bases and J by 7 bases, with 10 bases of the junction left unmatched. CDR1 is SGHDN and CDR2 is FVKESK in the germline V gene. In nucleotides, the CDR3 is TGTGCCAGCAGCCAACCGGGACAGGTCGTCTGTGAGCAGTACTTC. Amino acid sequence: CASSQPGQVVCEQYF.

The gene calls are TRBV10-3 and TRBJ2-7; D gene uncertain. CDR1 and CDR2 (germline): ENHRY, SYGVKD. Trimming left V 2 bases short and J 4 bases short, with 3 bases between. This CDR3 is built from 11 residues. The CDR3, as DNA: TGTGCCATCAGTGAGCTATACGAGCAGTACTTC. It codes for CAISELYEQYF.

DNA for the CDR3: TGTGCCAGTAGTGATTTTCTAGAACGAACCGACGAGCAGTACTTC. Protein: CASSDFLERTDEQYF. V and J are TRBV19 and TRBJ2-7; D is unclear. The ends were cut back, 5 bases at V and 5 bases at J, with 19 bases in the middle. This CDR3 spans 15 amino acids. Germline V gene data show CDR1 as LNHDA and CDR2 as SQIVND (reference sequence).

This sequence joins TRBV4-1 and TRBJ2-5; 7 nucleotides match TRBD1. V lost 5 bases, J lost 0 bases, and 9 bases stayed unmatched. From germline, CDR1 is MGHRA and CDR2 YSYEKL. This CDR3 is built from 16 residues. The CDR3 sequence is CASSTQGVSDQETQYF. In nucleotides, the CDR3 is TGCGCCAGCAGCACGCAGGGGGTTAGCGACCAAGAGACCCAGTACTTC.

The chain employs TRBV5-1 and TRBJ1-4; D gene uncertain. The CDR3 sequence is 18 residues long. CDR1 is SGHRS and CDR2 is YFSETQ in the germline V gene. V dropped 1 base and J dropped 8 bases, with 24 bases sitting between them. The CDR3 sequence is CASSLTLQNYIGNEKLFF. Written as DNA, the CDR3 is TGCGCCAGCAGCTTGACCTTACAGAACTACATCGGCAACGAAAAACTGTTTTTT.

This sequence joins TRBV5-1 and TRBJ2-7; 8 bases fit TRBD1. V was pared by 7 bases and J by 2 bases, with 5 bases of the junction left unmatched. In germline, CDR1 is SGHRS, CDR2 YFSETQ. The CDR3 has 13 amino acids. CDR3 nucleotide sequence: TGCGCCAGCGCAAGGACAGGGACCTACGAGCAGTACTTC. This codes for CASARTGTYEQYF. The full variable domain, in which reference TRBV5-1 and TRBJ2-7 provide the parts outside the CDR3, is KAGVTQTPRYLIKTRGQQVTLSCSPISGHRSVSWYQQTPGQGLQFLFEYFSETQRNKGNFPGRFSGRQFSNSRSEMNVSTLELGDSALYLCASARTGTYEQYFGPGTRLTVT.

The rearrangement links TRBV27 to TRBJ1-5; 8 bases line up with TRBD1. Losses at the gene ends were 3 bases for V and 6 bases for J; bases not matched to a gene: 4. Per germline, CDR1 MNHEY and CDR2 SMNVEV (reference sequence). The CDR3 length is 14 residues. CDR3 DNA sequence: TGTGCCAGCAGTTTCGGACAGGGCGGTCAGCCCCAGCATTTT. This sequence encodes CASSFGQGGQPQHF.

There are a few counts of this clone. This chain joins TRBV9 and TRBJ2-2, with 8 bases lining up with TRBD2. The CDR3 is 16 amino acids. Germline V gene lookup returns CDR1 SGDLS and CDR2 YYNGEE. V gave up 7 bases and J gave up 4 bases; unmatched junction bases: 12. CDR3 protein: CASQKGGGGTTGELFF. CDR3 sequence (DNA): TGTGCCAGCCAAAAGGGTGGCGGGGGGACCACCGGGGAGCTGTTTTTT.

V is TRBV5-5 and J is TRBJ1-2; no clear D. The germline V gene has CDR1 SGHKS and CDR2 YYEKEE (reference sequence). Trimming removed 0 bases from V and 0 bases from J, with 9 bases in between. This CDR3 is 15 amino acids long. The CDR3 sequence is CASSLGSTSNYGYTF. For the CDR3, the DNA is TGTGCCAGCAGCTTGGGGTCAACGTCTAACTATGGCTACACCTTC.

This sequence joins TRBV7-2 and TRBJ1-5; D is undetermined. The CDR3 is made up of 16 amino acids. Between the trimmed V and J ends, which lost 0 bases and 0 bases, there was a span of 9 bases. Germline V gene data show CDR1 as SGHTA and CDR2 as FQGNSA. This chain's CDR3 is CASSLAPGNSNQPQHF. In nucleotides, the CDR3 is TGTGCCAGCAGCTTAGCGCCCGGAAATAGCAATCAGCCCCAGCATTTT.

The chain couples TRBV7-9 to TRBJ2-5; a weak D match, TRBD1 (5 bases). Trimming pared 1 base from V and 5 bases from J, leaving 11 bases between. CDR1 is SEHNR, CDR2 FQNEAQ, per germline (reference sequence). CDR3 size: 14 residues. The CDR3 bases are TGTGCCAGCAGCTTAGAGGGGCGCAAGGAGACCCAGTACTTC. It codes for CASSLEGRKETQYF.

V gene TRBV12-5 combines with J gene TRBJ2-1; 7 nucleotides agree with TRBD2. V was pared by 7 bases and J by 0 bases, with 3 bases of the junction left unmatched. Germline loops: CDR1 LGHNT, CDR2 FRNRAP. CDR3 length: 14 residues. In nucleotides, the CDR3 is TGTGCTAGTGATGGGGGGGGCTCCTACAATGAGCAGTTCTTC. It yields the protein CASDGGGSYNEQFF.

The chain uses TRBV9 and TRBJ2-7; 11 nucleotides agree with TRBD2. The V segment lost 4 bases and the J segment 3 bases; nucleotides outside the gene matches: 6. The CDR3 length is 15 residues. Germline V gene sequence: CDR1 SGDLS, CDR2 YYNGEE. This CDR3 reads CASSSGTSGIYEQYF. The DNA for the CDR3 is TGTGCCAGCAGCTCTGGGACTAGCGGCATCTACGAGCAGTACTTC.

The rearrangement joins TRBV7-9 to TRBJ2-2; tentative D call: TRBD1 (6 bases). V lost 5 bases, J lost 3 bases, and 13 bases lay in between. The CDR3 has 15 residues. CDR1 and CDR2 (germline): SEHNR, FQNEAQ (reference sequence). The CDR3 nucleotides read TGTGCCAGCAGCAAAGTATCAGGGGACACCGGGGAGCTGTTTTTT. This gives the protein CASSKVSGDTGELFF. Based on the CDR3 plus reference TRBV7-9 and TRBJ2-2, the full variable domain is DTGVSQNPRHKITKRGQNVTFRCDPISEHNRLYWYRQTLGQGPEFLTYFQNEAQLEKSRLLSDRFSAERPKGSFSTLEIQRTEQGDSAMYLCASSKVSGDTGELFFGEGSRLTVL.

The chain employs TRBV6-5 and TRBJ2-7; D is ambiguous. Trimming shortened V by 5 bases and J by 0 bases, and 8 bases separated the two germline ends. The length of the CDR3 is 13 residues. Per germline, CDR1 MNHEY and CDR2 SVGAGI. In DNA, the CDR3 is TGTGCCAGCAGTCCAGGCCCCTCCTACGAGCAGTACTTC. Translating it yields CASSPGPSYEQYF.